This T cell receptor beta chain emerged from a study of identical twins. Points from the study as a whole: Models predicted too little out-of-frame TCR alpha sharing in monozygotic twins. Analyses of zero insertions could be partly confounded by invariant MAIT and iNKT cells.

The length of the CDR3 is 17 residues. Germline-derived CDR1 and CDR2 are MDHEN and SYDVKM. Trimming at V came to 3 bases and at J to 3 bases, leaving 10 bases not matched to a gene. This clonotype was picked up a small number of times. Its antigen remains unknown. TCRdb redid the calling of the 5' RACE reads with MiXCR, one entry per CDR3 protein. This table holds hundreds of thousands of distinct CDR3 sequences, about 12% found once. These data were also filed under a second study, of yellow fever vaccine responses in identical twins.

The chain links TRBV28 to TRBJ2-1, with TRBD1 matching over 8 bases. This clonotype originated in a young woman in good health. Sequenced: PBMCs. The CDR3 region has the DNA TGTGCCAGCAGTTTGGGTTTCCCAGGGGGCTACTACAATGAGCAGTTCTTC. Encoded protein: CASSLGFPGGYYNEQFF.